This TCR beta chain came from a study of blood T cell repertoires in COVID-19. Overall study: Sample material is recorded as cDNA or gDNA derived from T cells, B-cell-depleted T cells, or PBMCs.

V was pared by 1 base and J by 3 bases, with 7 bases of the junction left unmatched. CDR1 KGHSH and CDR2 LQKENI come from the germline V gene. The CDR3 totals 17 residues. Original processing methods: Reference gene primer amplification yielded estimated nucleated cell counts. Generated by immunoSEQ multiplex PCR, the TCRdb table keeps only in-frame clones and is missing some. V and J calls and clone size are those listed in that table; D and trimming were worked out from the DNA. The data show about 230,000 clones, with around 83% seen just once and about 2.3% held by the top ten. V and J are TRBV18 and TRBJ2-3; 10 bases are a match to TRBD2. The source is a man aged 40-50 years who had recovered from COVID-19. Sequenced: peripheral blood. CDR3 sequence (DNA): TGTGCCAGCTCACCACTGAGCGGGAGGGGTTCAACAGATACGCAGTATTTT. Translated, it gives CASSPLSGRGSTDTQYF.